This TCR beta chain was identified in a study of response to subunit inactivated influenza vaccine. TCRdb itself ran the RT-PCR reads through MiXCR, one entry per CDR3 protein. The data hold about 700,000 distinct CDR3 sequences, with 12% to 15% observed a single time. CDR1 and CDR2 from the germline V gene are SEHNR and FQNEAQ (reference sequence). Trimming removed 2 bases from V and 0 bases from J, with 11 bases in between. This CDR3 is 16 amino acids long. The source material was PBMCs from blood, sampled less than 15 days before vaccination. The rearrangement links TRBV7-9 to TRBJ1-3; D is uncertain. This clonotype was obtained from a man aged 45-60 years who received an inactivated influenza vaccine. Here the CDR3 reads CASSLSVRYSGNTIYF. CDR3 sequence (DNA): TGTGCCAGCAGCTTAAGTGTACGTTACTCTGGAAACACCATATATTTT.